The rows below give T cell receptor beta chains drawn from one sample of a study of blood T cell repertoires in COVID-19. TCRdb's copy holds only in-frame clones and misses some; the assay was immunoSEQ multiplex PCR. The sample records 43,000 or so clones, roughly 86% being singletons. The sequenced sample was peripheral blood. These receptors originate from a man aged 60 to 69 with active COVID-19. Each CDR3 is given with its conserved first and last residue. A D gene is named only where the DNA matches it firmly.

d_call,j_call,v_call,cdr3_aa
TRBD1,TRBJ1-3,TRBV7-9,CASSLTGGKGNTIYF
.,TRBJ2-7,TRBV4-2,CASSQDIGSTYEQYF
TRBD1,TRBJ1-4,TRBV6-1,CASSEAAGQGNEKLFF
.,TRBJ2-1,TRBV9,CASSVGFSYNEQFF
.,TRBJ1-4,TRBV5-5,CASSLSGGNEKLFF
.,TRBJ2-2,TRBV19,CASSIRIGQGGTGELFF
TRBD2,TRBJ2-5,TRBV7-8,CASSLVSSGGQTQYF
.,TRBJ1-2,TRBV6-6,CASSSSPSYGYTF
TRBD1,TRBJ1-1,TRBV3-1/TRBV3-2,CASSNAGTGGSSDTEAFF
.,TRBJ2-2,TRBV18,CASSPRRDNNELFF
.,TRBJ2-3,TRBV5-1,CASRREADTQYF
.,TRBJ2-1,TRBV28,CASSLGGRGNEQFF
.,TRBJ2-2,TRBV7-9,CASSNVHSRGPRYTGELFF
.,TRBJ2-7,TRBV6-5,CASSQLAAGVYEQYF
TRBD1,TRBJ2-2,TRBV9,CASSVGPGQGASGELFF
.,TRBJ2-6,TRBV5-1,CATTLNSGANVLTF
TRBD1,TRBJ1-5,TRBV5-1,CASSTRDRVGNQPQHF
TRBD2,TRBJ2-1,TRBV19,CATSNGAGGRGEQFF
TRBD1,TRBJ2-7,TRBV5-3,CARSLGQGSHHEQYF
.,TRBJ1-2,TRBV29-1,CSVPRAGYGYTF
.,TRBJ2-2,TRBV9,CASSPRQEVSYTGELFF
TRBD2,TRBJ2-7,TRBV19,CASSDRVAGSYEQYF